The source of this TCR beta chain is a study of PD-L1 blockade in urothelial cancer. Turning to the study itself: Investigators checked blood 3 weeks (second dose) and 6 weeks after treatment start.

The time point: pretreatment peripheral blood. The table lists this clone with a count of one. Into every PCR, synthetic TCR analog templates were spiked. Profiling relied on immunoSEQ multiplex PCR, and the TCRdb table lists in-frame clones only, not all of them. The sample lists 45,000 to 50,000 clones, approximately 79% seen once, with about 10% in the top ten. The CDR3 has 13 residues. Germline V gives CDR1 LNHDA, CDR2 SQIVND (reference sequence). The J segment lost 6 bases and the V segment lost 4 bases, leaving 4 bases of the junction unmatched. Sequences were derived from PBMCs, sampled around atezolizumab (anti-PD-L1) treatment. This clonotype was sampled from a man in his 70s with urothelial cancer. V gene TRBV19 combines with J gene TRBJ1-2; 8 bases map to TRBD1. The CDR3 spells CASSNTGGNGYTF. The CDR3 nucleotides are TGTGCCAGTAGTAATACAGGGGGAAATGGCTACACCTTC.